Following are 17 T cell receptor beta chains from one sample sequenced in a study of persistence of HIV-infected CD4 T cells. No antigen has been identified for these receptors. The stimulus was lysate of CMV-infected fibroblasts, around 10 ug/mL. CD40L-negative CD69-negative CD45RO-high memory CD4+ T cells were sorted as populations depleted of antigen-responding cells. The libraries were made with immunoSEQ version 4 in survey mode. Some clones are missing from TCRdb's copy, which holds only in-frame ones; the method was immunoSEQ multiplex PCR. The table lists some 48,000 clones, 70% to 80% of them singletons, with about 3% in the top ten. This material consisted of CD4+ T cells sorted from PBMCs after roughly 18-hour stimulation, taken from a patient who received antiretroviral therapy. The receptors come from an adult man with HIV who was CMV-seropositive.

This clone was counted between two and nine times. Because the CDR3 is missing its conserved closing phenylalanine or tryptophan, this is likely a read error. It is unclear where the CDR3 begins or ends on the DNA, so no DNA is shown, and the CDR3 is as TCRdb lists it. The chain recombines TRBV13 with TRBJ2-7; the table calls TRBD1, which could not be checked here. Germline V gene lookup returns CDR1 PRHDT and CDR2 FYEKMQ (reference sequence). The CDR3 adds up to 9 amino acids, both ends counted. The CDR3 sequence: CASSPLGQI.

V usage is TRBV7-2 and J usage is TRBJ2-5; the match to TRBD2 covers 9 bases. This CDR3 comprises 13 residues. The V gene end was trimmed by 6 bases and the J gene end by 6 bases; junction bases not matched to a gene: 5. Germline CDR1 SGHTA, CDR2 FQGNSA. CDR3 amino acids: CASRLLAGKTQYF. CDR3 DNA sequence: TGTGCCAGCAGATTGCTAGCGGGAAAGACCCAGTACTTC.

The chain combines TRBV24-1 with TRBJ2-2; the D call may be TRBD1 or TRBD2 (6 bases each). Between the trimmed V and J ends, which lost 3 bases and 12 bases, there was a span of 13 bases. Germline V gene data show CDR1 as KGHDR and CDR2 as SFDVKD. The CDR3 totals 13 residues. The CDR3 sequence: CATSDPPGAQLFF. The CDR3 DNA is TGTGCCACCAGTGATCCCCCGGGGGCGCAGCTGTTTTTT.

The chain joins TRBV2 to TRBJ1-3; possible D gene TRBD1, 5 bases. V was cut by 8 bases and J by 0 bases, with 14 bases left in between. CDR1 and CDR2 from the germline V gene are SNHLY and FYNNEI. There are 15 residues in the CDR3. The CDR3 sequence is CASSGAGLSGNTIYF. The CDR3 DNA reads as TGTGCCAGCTCCGGGGCAGGCCTCTCTGGAAACACCATATATTTT.

The rearrangement joins TRBV10-3 to TRBJ1-2; 8 bases match TRBD1. The germline V gene encodes CDR1 ENHRY and CDR2 SYGVKD. V was pared by 3 bases and J by 6 bases, with 6 bases of the junction left unmatched. This CDR3 spans 14 amino acids. In DNA, the CDR3 is TGTGCCATCAGTGACCGGACAGGGTTCAATGGCTACACCTTC. Translated, it gives CAISDRTGFNGYTF.

The table lists this clone with a few counts. V and J are TRBV6-6 and TRBJ1-1, with 7 bases aligning to TRBD1. Germline V lookup: CDR1 MNHNY, CDR2 SVGAGI (reference sequence). CDR3 length: 13 amino acids. The V gene end was trimmed by 8 bases and the J gene end by 4 bases; junction bases not matched to a gene: 7. The CDR3 spells CASEGPGGTEAFF. CDR3 DNA: TGTGCCAGCGAGGGCCCAGGGGGCACTGAAGCTTTCTTT.

This clone is medium-sized in the sample. The chain carries TRBV6-5 and TRBJ2-7; D unresolved. Looked up from germline, CDR1 is MNHEY and CDR2 is SVGAGI. This CDR3 region has 13 residues. V dropped 2 bases and J dropped 7 bases, with 12 bases sitting between them. In nucleotides, the CDR3 is TGTGCCAGCAGTTACCAGAGCCGGCGTGAGCAGTACTTC. Amino acid sequence: CASSYQSRREQYF.

The chain combines TRBV18 with TRBJ1-3; no reliable D call. The CDR3 contains 16 residues. V lost 2 bases and J lost 0, with 11 bases in between. Germline loops: CDR1 KGHSH, CDR2 LQKENI. The CDR3 sequence is CASSPTELNSGNTIYF. In DNA form, the CDR3 reads TGTGCCAGCTCACCAACTGAGCTCAACTCTGGAAACACCATATATTTT.

In its sample, this clone was seen once. The J gene is TRBJ2-1, the V gene TRBV29-1, with 9 bases matching TRBD2. Germline V gene lookup returns CDR1 SQVTM and CDR2 ANQGSEA. The V and J ends lost 5 bases and 9 bases, in that order; junction bases with no gene match: 5. The CDR3 spans 12 residues. The CDR3 coding sequence is TGCAGCGTTCGGCGGGAGGGGGGTGAGCAGTTCTTC. Protein sequence: CSVRREGGEQFF.

The chain recombines TRBV6-1 with TRBJ1-5; D ambiguous. CDR1 is MNHNS, CDR2 SASEGT, per germline. V dropped 6 bases and J dropped 8 bases, with 14 bases sitting between them. CDR3 length: 13 amino acids. The CDR3 DNA is TGTGCCAGCAGGGAACAAGCTGGGGAGCCCCAGCATTTT. Protein: CASREQAGEPQHF.

V usage is TRBV5-5 and J usage is TRBJ1-5; D gene ambiguous. The CDR3 has 16 residues. From germline, CDR1 is SGHKS and CDR2 YYEKEE (reference sequence). Deletions cut 0 bases from V and 0 bases from J, with 10 bases between. CDR3 residues: CASSLGQFYSNQPQHF. Here the CDR3 DNA reads TGTGCCAGCAGCTTGGGTCAGTTTTATAGCAATCAGCCCCAGCATTTT.

DNA for the CDR3: TGCGCCAGCAGCAGGGGACAACTCTCCTACGAGCAGTACTTC. It specifies CASSRGQLSYEQYF. This chain links TRBV5-1 with TRBJ2-7; D perhaps matches TRBD1 (6 bases). Germline loops: CDR1 SGHRS, CDR2 YFSETQ. This CDR3 is built from 14 residues. The V gene lost 4 bases and the J gene lost 0 bases, with 11 bases spanning the gap.

The V gene is TRBV18, the J gene TRBJ2-7, with a tentative D call TRBD1 (7 bases). The CDR3 totals 13 residues. Germline V gives CDR1 KGHSH, CDR2 LQKENI. Between the trimmed V and J ends, which lost 6 bases and 2 bases, there was a span of 11 bases. The CDR3 spells CASSRDRPYEQYF. CDR3 in DNA: TGTGCCAGCTCGCGGGACAGACCCTACGAGCAGTACTTC.

The chain carries TRBV13 and TRBJ2-7, with D uncertain. From germline, CDR1 is PRHDT and CDR2 FYEKMQ (reference sequence). V dropped 1 base and J dropped 0 bases, with 10 bases sitting between them. The CDR3 is made up of 15 amino acids. CDR3 region: CASSLEASLSYEQYF. The CDR3 DNA reads TGTGCCAGCAGCTTAGAGGCTTCCCTCTCCTACGAGCAGTACTTC.

The J gene is TRBJ2-5, the V gene TRBV9; a possible D gene is TRBD2 (5 bases). The CDR3 extends over 15 amino acids. Germline CDR1 reads SGDLS; CDR2 reads YYNGEE. Trimming took 4 bases from V and 0 from J, leaving 13 bases between them. The CDR3 protein is CASSPSDFHQETQYF. CDR3 nucleotides: TGTGCCAGCAGCCCGTCGGACTTTCACCAAGAGACCCAGTACTTC.

This clone came up a few times. This chain connects TRBV12-3 or TRBV12-4 to TRBJ1-1, with D possibly TRBD1 on 6 matching bases. With 5 bases removed from V and 5 bases from J, the gap between germline ends came to 12 bases. The CDR3 covers 13 residues. CDR3: CASSRTERTEAFF. As DNA, the CDR3 is TGTGCCAGCAGTCGGACAGAAAGGACTGAAGCTTTCTTT.

The chain uses TRBV3-1 (or the pseudogene TRBV3-2) and TRBJ2-2, with 10 bases lining up with TRBD2. CDR3 length: 17 residues. Trimming at V came to 4 bases and at J to 6 bases, leaving 11 bases not matched to a gene. Germline V gives CDR1 LGHDT, CDR2 YNNKEL (reference sequence). Written as DNA, the CDR3 is TGTGCCAGCAGCCTGCGACTAGCGGGCAGAGGGTCCGGGGAGCTGTTTTTT. It codes for CASSLRLAGRGSGELFF.